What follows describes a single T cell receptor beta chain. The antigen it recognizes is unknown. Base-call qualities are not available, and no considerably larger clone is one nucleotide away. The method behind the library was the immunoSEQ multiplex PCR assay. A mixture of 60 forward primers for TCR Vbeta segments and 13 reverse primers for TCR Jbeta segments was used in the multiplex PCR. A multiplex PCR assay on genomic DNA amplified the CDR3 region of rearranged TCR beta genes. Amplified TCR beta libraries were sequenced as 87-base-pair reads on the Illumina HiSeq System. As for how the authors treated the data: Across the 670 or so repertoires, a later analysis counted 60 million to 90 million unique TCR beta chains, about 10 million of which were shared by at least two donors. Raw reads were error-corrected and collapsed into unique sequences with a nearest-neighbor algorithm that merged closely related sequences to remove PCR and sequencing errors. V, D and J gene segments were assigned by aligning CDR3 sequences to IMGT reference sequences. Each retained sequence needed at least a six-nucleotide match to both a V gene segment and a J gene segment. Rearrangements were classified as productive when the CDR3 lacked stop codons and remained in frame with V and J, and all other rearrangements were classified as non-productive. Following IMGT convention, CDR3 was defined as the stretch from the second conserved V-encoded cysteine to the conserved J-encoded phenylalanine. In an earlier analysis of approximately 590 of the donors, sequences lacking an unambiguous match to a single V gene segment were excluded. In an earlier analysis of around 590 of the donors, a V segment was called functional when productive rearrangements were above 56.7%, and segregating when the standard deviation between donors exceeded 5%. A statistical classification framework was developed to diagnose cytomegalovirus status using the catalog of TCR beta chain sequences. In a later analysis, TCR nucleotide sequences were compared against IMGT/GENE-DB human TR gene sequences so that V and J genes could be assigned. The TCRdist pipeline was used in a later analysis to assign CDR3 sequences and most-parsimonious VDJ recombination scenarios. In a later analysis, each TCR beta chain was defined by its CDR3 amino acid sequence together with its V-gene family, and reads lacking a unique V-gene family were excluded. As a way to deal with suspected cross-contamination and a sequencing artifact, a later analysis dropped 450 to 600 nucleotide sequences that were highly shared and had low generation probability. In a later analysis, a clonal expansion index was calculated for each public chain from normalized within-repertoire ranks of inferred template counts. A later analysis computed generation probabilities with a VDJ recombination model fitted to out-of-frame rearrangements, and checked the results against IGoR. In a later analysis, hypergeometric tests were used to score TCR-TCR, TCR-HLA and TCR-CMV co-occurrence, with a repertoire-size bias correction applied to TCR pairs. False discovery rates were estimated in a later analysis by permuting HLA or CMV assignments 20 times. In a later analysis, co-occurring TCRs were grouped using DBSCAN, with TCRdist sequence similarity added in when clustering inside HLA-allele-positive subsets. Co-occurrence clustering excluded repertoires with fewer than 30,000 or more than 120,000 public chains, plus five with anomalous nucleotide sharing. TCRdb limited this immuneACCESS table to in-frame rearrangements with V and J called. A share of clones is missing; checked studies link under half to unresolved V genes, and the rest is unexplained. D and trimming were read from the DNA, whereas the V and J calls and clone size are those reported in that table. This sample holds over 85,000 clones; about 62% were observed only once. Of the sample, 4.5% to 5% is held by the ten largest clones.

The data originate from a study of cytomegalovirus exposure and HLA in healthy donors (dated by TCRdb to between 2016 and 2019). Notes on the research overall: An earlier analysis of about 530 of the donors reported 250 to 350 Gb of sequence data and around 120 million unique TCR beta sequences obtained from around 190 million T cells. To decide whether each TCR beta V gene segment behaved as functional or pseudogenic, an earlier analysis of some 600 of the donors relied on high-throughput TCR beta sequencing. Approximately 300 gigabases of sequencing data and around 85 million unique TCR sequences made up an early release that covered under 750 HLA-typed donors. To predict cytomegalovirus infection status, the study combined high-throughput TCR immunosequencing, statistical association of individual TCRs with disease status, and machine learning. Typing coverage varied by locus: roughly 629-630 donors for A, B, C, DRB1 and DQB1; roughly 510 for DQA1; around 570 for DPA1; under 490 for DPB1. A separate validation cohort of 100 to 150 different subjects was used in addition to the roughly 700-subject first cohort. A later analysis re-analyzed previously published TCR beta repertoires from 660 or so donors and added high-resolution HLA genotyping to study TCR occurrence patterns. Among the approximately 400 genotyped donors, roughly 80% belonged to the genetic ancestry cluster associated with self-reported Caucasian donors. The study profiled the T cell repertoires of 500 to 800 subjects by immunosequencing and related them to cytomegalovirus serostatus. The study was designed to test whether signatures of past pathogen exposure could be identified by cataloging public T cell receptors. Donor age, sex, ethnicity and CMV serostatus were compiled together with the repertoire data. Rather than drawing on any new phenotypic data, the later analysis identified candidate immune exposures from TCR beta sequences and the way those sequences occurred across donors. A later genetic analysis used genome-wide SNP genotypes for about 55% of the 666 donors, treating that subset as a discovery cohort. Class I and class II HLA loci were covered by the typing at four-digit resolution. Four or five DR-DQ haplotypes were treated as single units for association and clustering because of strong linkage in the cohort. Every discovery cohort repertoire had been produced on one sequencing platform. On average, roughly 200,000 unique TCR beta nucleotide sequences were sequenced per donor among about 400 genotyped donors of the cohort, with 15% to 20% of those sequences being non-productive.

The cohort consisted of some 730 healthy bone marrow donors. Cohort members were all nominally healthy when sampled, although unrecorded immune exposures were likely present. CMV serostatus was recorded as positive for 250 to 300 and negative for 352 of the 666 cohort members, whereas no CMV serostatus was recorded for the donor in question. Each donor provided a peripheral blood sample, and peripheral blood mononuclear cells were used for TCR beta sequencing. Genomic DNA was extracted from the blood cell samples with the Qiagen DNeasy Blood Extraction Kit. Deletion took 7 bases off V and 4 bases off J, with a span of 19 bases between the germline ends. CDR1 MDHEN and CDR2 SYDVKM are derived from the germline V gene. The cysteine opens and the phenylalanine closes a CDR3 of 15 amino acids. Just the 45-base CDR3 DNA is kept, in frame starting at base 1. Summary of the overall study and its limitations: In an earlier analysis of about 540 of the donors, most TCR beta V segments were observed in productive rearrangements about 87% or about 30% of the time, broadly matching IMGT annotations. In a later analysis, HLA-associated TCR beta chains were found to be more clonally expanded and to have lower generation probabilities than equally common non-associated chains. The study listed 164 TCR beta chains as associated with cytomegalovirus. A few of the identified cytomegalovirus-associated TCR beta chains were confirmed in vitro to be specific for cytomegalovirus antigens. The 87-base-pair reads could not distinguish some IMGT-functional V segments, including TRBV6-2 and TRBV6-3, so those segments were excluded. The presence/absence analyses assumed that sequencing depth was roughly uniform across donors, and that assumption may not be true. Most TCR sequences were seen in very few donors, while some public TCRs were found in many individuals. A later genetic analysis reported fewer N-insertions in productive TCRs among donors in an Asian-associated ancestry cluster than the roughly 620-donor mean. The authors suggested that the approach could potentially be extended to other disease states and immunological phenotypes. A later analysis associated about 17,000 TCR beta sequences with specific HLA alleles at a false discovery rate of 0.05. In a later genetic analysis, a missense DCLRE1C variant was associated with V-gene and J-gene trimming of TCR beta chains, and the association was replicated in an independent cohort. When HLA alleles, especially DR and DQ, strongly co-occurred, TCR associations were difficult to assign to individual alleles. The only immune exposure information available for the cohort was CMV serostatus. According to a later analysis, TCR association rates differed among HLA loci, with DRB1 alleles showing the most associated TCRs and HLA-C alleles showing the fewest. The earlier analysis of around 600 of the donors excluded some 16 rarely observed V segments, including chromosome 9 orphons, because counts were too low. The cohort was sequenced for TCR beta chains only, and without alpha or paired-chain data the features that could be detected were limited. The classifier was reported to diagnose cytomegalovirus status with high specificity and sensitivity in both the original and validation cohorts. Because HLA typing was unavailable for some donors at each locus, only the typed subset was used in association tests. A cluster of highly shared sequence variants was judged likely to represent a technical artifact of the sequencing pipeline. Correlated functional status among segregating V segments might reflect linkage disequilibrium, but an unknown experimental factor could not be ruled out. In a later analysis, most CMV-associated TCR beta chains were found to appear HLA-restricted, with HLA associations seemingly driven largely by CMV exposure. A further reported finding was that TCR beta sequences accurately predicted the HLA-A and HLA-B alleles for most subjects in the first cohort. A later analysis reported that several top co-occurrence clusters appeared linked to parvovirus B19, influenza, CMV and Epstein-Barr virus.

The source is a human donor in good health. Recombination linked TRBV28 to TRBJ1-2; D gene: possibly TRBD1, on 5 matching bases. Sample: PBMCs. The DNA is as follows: TGTGCCAGCACGACCCCAGGGAGGTCTCTCTATGGCTACACCTTC. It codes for CASTTPGRSLYGYTF.